These 31 T cell receptor beta chains were sequenced from one sample in a study of a mutant IDH1 vaccine in newly diagnosed glioma (TCRdb year 2021). The time point label for this specimen denotes: baseline, week 1 (first vaccination visit). The treatment or condition label on this specimen signifies: pre-vaccination baseline after standard-of-care therapy. The library was prepared using the immunoSEQ multiplex PCR assay. Held by TCRdb, this immuneACCESS table contains in-frame sequences only and omits some clones. Under half of the omission traces to an unresolved V gene where checked; the cause of the rest is unknown. This sample comprises roughly 34,000 clones, over 60% of them detected only once. Roughly 9% of the sample is taken by the ten largest. Here the sequenced sample was peripheral blood mononuclear cells (PBMCs), taken from a glioma patient treated with radiotherapy, temozolomide or both. The receptors come from a man aged 45-65 years with glioma. Some clones in this sample may be carry-over from other donors' samples.

In this sample, this clone turned up once. The chain links TRBV7-9 to TRBJ2-1, with a weak D call TRBD1 (5 bases). Germline CDR1 SEHNR, CDR2 FQNEAQ (reference sequence). V lost 2 bases and J 8 bases, leaving 16 bases between the germline ends. The CDR3 is 15 amino acids. Here the CDR3 DNA reads TGTGCCAGCAGCTTATCAGGGAATGTGGTCCATGAGCAGTTCTTC. It translates to CASSLSGNVVHEQFF. Variable domain in full (rest from reference TRBV7-9 and TRBJ2-1): DTGVSQNPRHKITKRGQNVTFRCDPISEHNRLYWYRQTLGQGPEFLTYFQNEAQLEKSRLLSDRFSAERPKGSFSTLEIQRTEQGDSAMYLCASSLSGNVVHEQFFGPGTRLTVL.

The chain uses TRBV28 and TRBJ1-1; perhaps TRBD1 as D (6 bases). CDR1 and CDR2 from the germline V gene are MDHEN and SYDVKM. The ends were cut back, 3 bases at V and 3 bases at J, with 20 bases in the middle. The CDR3 consists of 17 residues. The CDR3 DNA reads as TGTGCCAGCAGTTTCATCTCAGGGGCCCGGTTGTACACTGAAGCTTTCTTT. Protein: CASSFISGARLYTEAFF.

This clone has a single count. The rearrangement uses TRBV7-2 and TRBJ2-5; 12 bases fit TRBD2. The CDR3 has 18 residues. Germline loops: CDR1 SGHTA, CDR2 FQGNSA. The J segment lost 4 bases and the V segment lost 1 base, leaving 10 bases of the junction unmatched. CDR3 nucleotides: TGTGCCAGCAGCTTAGTCGCTAGCGGGGGGGCCGGTGGAGAGACCCAGTACTTC. This codes for CASSLVASGGAGGETQYF.

The J gene is TRBJ2-3, the V gene TRBV2; D is uncertain. The CDR3 has 11 amino acids. V shed 9 bases and J shed 3 bases, with 7 bases lying between them. The germline CDR1 and CDR2 sequences are SNHLY and FYNNEI. The CDR3 is CARGMTDTQYF. The CDR3 nucleotides are TGTGCCAGGGGGATGACAGATACGCAGTATTTT.

V usage is TRBV5-8 and J usage is TRBJ2-7, with D possibly TRBD1 on 8 matching bases. The CDR3 covers 14 residues. The germline V and J ends were trimmed by 5 bases and 2 bases, with 14 bases remaining between them. Germline lookup yields CDR1 SGHTS and CDR2 YDEGEE. The DNA of the CDR3 is TGTGCCAGCAGGGGAGGGACAGGCCCCTACGAGCAGTACTTC. As protein: CASRGGTGPYEQYF.

The chain recombines TRBV5-6 with TRBJ2-1; TRBD2 agrees at 8 bases. Germline V CDR1 and CDR2: SGHDT, YYEEEE. V was clipped by 1 base and J by 5 bases; unmatched bases: 5. This CDR3 is built from 15 residues. This CDR3 reads CASSLLTSANNEQFF. The DNA of the CDR3 is TGTGCCAGCAGCTTGTTGACTAGCGCAAACAATGAGCAGTTCTTC.

This chain uses TRBV7-2 with TRBJ2-7, with 7 bases aligning to TRBD1. Germline CDR1 is SGHTA and CDR2 is FQGNSA. This CDR3 region has 14 residues. V lost 0 bases, J lost 2 bases, and 1 base stayed unmatched. DNA for the CDR3: TGTGCCAGCAGCTTAGCGACAGGGACCTACGAGCAGTACTTC. Translated, it gives CASSLATGTYEQYF.

The chain has TRBV6-6 and TRBJ1-1; no definite D call. Trimming stripped 0 bases from V and 6 bases from J, with 2 bases between. The CDR3 runs to 11 residues. CDR1 MNHNY and CDR2 SVGAGI come from the germline V gene (reference sequence). The DNA for the CDR3 is TGTGCCAGCAGTTACTCCGCTGAAGCTTTCTTT. Amino acid sequence: CASSYSAEAFF.

This clone was seen a single time. The chain carries TRBV7-8 and TRBJ2-7, with TRBD2 matching over 8 bases. Trimming removed 5 bases from V and 3 bases from J; junction bases left unmatched: 9. CDR3 length equals 15 residues. Germline V gives CDR1 SGHVS, CDR2 FQNEAQ. CDR3 sequence (DNA): TGTGCCAGCAGCCCCAGACGCGGGACTAGCTACGAGCAGTACTTC. It is translated as CASSPRRGTSYEQYF.

The chain links TRBV11-1 to TRBJ2-7; TRBD1 might be the D (5 bases). This CDR3 is built from 12 residues. V was cut by 8 bases and J by 3 bases, with 11 bases left in between. CDR1 and CDR2 from the germline V gene are SGHAT and FQDESV (reference sequence). The CDR3 is CASQGYGYEQYF. CDR3 nucleotides: TGTGCCAGCCAGGGTTATGGCTACGAGCAGTACTTC.

The DNA of the CDR3 is TGCAGCGTTTCCAAGTCTGGCCAGGGAGGAAGACCCCAGTACTTC. Translation gives CSVSKSGQGGRPQYF. The V gene is TRBV29-1, the J gene TRBJ2-5, with D possibly TRBD2 on 6 matching bases. V was clipped by 5 bases and J by 9 bases, with 25 bases between them. Germline loops: CDR1 SQVTM, CDR2 ANQGSEA. The CDR3 is 15 residues long.

The chain carries TRBV9 and TRBJ2-2, with a possible D match to TRBD2 (7 bases). The V gene's germline CDR1 is SGDLS and CDR2 YYNGEE. The V end was cut by 0 bases, the J end by 9 bases, with 18 bases between. This CDR3 comprises 16 residues. In nucleotides, the CDR3 is TGTGCCAGCAGCGTAGGGACGGGGGGCCGTTTTAGGGAGCTGTTTTTT. Translation: CASSVGTGGRFRELFF.

This rearrangement joins TRBV29-1 to TRBJ2-7; the D gene is possibly TRBD1 (5 bases). This CDR3 spans 14 amino acids. Trimming pared 5 bases from V and 1 base from J, leaving 15 bases between. Germline CDR1 reads SQVTM; CDR2 reads ANQGSEA. CDR3 region: CSVRRDTESYEQYF. The DNA of the CDR3 is TGCAGCGTTCGCAGGGATACAGAGTCCTACGAGCAGTACTTC.

The genes are TRBV4-2 and TRBJ2-7, with 9 bases fitting TRBD2. Unmatched junction bases numbered 13, after V lost 3 bases and J lost 7 bases. The germline gives CDR1 LGHNA, CDR2 YNFKEQ. This CDR3 contains 16 residues. DNA of the CDR3: TGTGCCAGCAGCCATAAGGGGACTAGCCCCCTCGCAGAGCAGTACTTC. It is translated as CASSHKGTSPLAEQYF.

The rearrangement uses TRBV5-1 and TRBJ1-2; TRBD1 agrees at 7 bases. Germline CDR1 and CDR2: SGHRS and YFSETQ. The CDR3 sequence is 15 residues long. V was clipped by 0 bases and J by 8 bases; unmatched bases: 10. CDR3 sequence (DNA): TGCGCCAGCAGCTTGGCCGGTTCAGGGGGAGAGGGCTACACCTTC. Its protein is CASSLAGSGGEGYTF.

The chain couples TRBV28 to TRBJ1-5; D not certain. The ends were cut back, 6 bases at V and 3 bases at J, with 9 bases in the middle. The germline V gene encodes CDR1 MDHEN and CDR2 SYDVKM. The CDR3 consists of 13 residues. The CDR3 reads CASSPGPNQPQHF. The CDR3 bases are TGTGCCAGCAGCCCGGGCCCCAATCAGCCCCAGCATTTT. Full variable domain (missing parts from reference TRBV28 and TRBJ1-5): DVKVTQSSRYLVKRTGEKVFLECVQDMDHENMFWYRQDPGLGLRLIYFSYDVKMKEKGDIPEGYSVSREKKERFSLILESASTNQTSMYLCASSPGPNQPQHFGDGTRLSIL.

The J gene is TRBJ1-4, the V gene TRBV29-1, with D possibly matching TRBD1 (5 bases). CDR3 length equals 13 residues. Trimming left V 8 bases short and J 8 bases short, with 18 bases between. CDR1 and CDR2 from the germline V gene are SQVTM and ANQGSEA. In DNA, the CDR3 is TGCAGCATATCGGTCGGGGGGGTCGAAAAACTGTTTTTT. It codes for CSISVGGVEKLFF. Full variable domain (missing parts from reference TRBV29-1 and TRBJ1-4): SAVISQKPSRDICQRGTSLTIQCQVDSQVTMMFWYRQQPGQSLTLIATANQGSEATYESGFVIDKFPISRPNLTFSTLTVSNMSPEDSSIYLCSISVGGVEKLFFGSGTQLSVL.

In this sample, this clone turned up a few times. The chain carries TRBV7-8 and TRBJ1-1; TRBD1 matches at 7 bases. The germline V gene has CDR1 SGHVS and CDR2 FQNEAQ. This CDR3 region has 14 residues. Trimming at V came to 5 bases and at J to 5 bases, leaving 8 bases not matched to a gene. The CDR3 DNA follows: TGTGCCAGCAGCCCAACGACAGGGTTGACTGAAGCTTTCTTT. Translation gives CASSPTTGLTEAFF.

The chain has TRBV4-1 and TRBJ2-1, with D hard to call. V was cut by 1 base and J by 9 bases, with 10 bases left in between. The CDR3 length is 13 residues. Germline V lookup: CDR1 MGHRA, CDR2 YSYEKL. CDR3 in DNA: TGCGCCAGCAGCCAAGTTTACGAGTTTGAGCAGTTCTTC. As protein: CASSQVYEFEQFF.

V is TRBV30 and J is TRBJ1-2, with a weak D call TRBD1 (6 bases). Per germline, CDR1 GTSNPN and CDR2 SVGIG (reference sequence). The CDR3 has 14 residues. Trimming stripped 3 bases from V and 7 bases from J, with 18 bases between. Here the CDR3 reads CAWSPGQFVVGYTF. Written as DNA, the CDR3 is TGTGCCTGGAGCCCGGGACAATTTGTCGTTGGCTACACCTTC.

J is TRBJ2-5 and V is TRBV20-1; D is ambiguous. Per germline, CDR1 DFQATT and CDR2 SNEGSKA (reference sequence). This CDR3 spans 11 amino acids. Trimming removed 6 bases from V and 2 bases from J, with 7 bases in between. Here the CDR3 DNA reads TGCAGTGCAAAGCAGCAAGAGACCCAGTACTTC. Its translation is CSAKQQETQYF.

V and J are TRBV27 and TRBJ2-5; maybe TRBD1 (6 bases). The germline V gene encodes CDR1 MNHEY and CDR2 SMNVEV (reference sequence). Trimming took 6 bases from V and 5 from J, leaving 16 bases between them. The CDR3 runs to 14 residues. The CDR3 DNA sequence: TGTGCCAGCAGGGTAGCAGGGGCAAGGGAGACCCAGTACTTC. The encoded protein is CASRVAGARETQYF.

The chain employs TRBV7-2 and TRBJ2-5; tentatively, D is TRBD1 (5 bases). This CDR3 contains 14 residues. Trimming removed 1 base from V and 2 bases from J, with 8 bases in between. Germline assignment: CDR1 SGHTA and CDR2 FQGNSA. CDR3 loop: CASSLDRWQETQYF. CDR3 bases: TGTGCCAGCAGCTTAGACAGGTGGCAAGAGACCCAGTACTTC. The variable domain in full, completed from reference TRBV7-2 and TRBJ2-5, reads GAGVSQSPSNKVTEKGKDVELRCDPISGHTALYWYRQSLGQGLEFLIYFQGNSAPDKSGLPSDRFSAERTGGSVSTLTIQRTQQEDSAVYLCASSLDRWQETQYFGPGTRLLVL.

V usage is TRBV7-9 and J usage is TRBJ2-1; D call uncertain. The ends were cut back, 2 bases at V and 3 bases at J, with 5 bases in the middle. Germline V CDR1 and CDR2: SEHNR, FQNEAQ (reference sequence). This CDR3 is 13 amino acids long. The CDR3 loop reads CASSLNGYNEQFF. CDR3 nucleotide sequence: TGTGCCAGCAGCTTAAACGGCTACAATGAGCAGTTCTTC. Full variable domain (outside the CDR3, taken from reference TRBV7-9 and TRBJ2-1): DTGVSQNPRHKITKRGQNVTFRCDPISEHNRLYWYRQTLGQGPEFLTYFQNEAQLEKSRLLSDRFSAERPKGSFSTLEIQRTEQGDSAMYLCASSLNGYNEQFFGPGTRLTVL.

This chain connects TRBV27 to TRBJ2-3, with unresolved D. V lost 4 bases and J lost 3, with 11 bases in between. CDR1 and CDR2 from the germline V gene are MNHEY and SMNVEV (reference sequence). The CDR3 loop spans 14 amino acids. Here the CDR3 reads CASSWNSVTDTQYF. In nucleotides, the CDR3 is TGTGCCAGCAGTTGGAACAGCGTTACAGATACGCAGTATTTT.

The gene calls are TRBV25-1 and TRBJ1-2, with D possibly matching TRBD1 (5 bases). V gave up 1 base and J gave up 2 bases, with 14 bases separating them. CDR1 is MGHDK and CDR2 is SYGVNS in the germline V gene. The CDR3 extends over 16 amino acids. CDR3 protein: CASSEFGDRVNYGYTF. The DNA for the CDR3 is TGTGCCAGCAGTGAATTCGGGGACCGTGTCAACTATGGCTACACCTTC.

V is TRBV2 and J is TRBJ2-7; 9 bases line up with TRBD1. CDR1 is SNHLY, CDR2 FYNNEI, per germline. The CDR3 consists of 16 residues. Trimming cost V 8 bases and J 3 bases; bases outside gene matches: 14. CDR3 bases: TGTGCCAGCTTCGAAGAACCGGGACAGGGCATCTACGAGCAGTACTTC. Protein sequence: CASFEEPGQGIYEQYF.

This clone was counted a single time. V is TRBV7-2 and J is TRBJ1-2; no clear D. Deletions cut 3 bases from V and 2 bases from J, with 10 bases between. The germline CDR1 and CDR2 sequences are SGHTA and FQGNSA. The CDR3 totals 14 residues. CDR3 sequence: CASSLTTVNYGYTF. The CDR3 bases are TGTGCCAGCAGCTTGACTACTGTGAACTATGGCTACACCTTC. Full variable domain (outside the CDR3, taken from reference TRBV7-2 and TRBJ1-2): GAGVSQSPSNKVTEKGKDVELRCDPISGHTALYWYRQSLGQGLEFLIYFQGNSAPDKSGLPSDRFSAERTGGSVSTLTIQRTQQEDSAVYLCASSLTTVNYGYTFGSGTRLTVV.

V and J are TRBV4-3 and TRBJ1-6; D remains unclear. Germline CDR1 reads LGHNA; CDR2 reads YSLEER. The CDR3 consists of 16 residues. Deletions cut 1 base from V and 0 bases from J, with 7 bases between. The CDR3 region is CASSQASSSYNSPLHF. For the CDR3, the DNA is TGCGCCAGCAGCCAAGCTTCTAGCTCCTATAATTCACCCCTCCACTTT.

This rearrangement joins TRBV6-1 to TRBJ2-2; D gene ambiguous. Germline CDR1 MNHNS, CDR2 SASEGT. The V end lost 5 bases, the J end lost 6 bases, and 4 bases lay between the germline ends. CDR3 length equals 11 residues. The CDR3 region is CASSSPGELFF. Written as DNA, the CDR3 is TGTGCCAGCAGTAGCCCCGGGGAGCTGTTTTTT.

The genes are TRBV19 and TRBJ2-5; D is uncertain. The V and J ends lost 0 bases and 0 bases respectively, with 14 bases between them. The CDR3 sequence is 17 residues long. The V gene's germline CDR1 is LNHDA and CDR2 SQIVND (reference sequence). In DNA form, the CDR3 reads TGTGCCAGTAGTATAGATCGGAGAGGCGGCAACCAAGAGACCCAGTACTTC. Encoded protein: CASSIDRRGGNQETQYF.